This T cell receptor beta chain was documented in a study of sequential checkpoint blockade in melanoma (dated by TCRdb to 2018 to 2020). Background on the whole study: In a 1:1 randomization, patients received either first-line nivolumab then ipilimumab (arm A) or ipilimumab then nivolumab (arm B). Both trial sequences were followed by maintenance nivolumab. Broad study findings and their caveats: The model for predicting response that combines TCR metrics with mutation burden needs to be validated in larger, independent patient cohorts.

The immunoSEQ Assay was used to immunosequence TCRbeta CDR3 regions from genomic DNA. Genomic DNA was amplified by bias-controlled multiplex PCR before high-throughput sequencing. In the source study's methods: To quantify the absolute abundance of each unique TCRbeta CDR3 region, the sequences were collapsed and filtered. Clonality was defined as 1 minus Pielou's evenness and was calculated using productive rearrangements only. Clones with significantly greater frequencies in on-treatment versus baseline samples were identified using a previously published method. TCRdb carries this immuneACCESS record with in-frame sequences only. Its versions omit some clonotypes, under half of them owing to an unresolved V gene in the studies checked, with the rest unexplained. V and J calls and clone size come straight from that table; D and trimming were deduced from the DNA. The sample contains fewer than 50,000 clones, roughly 88% of them found a single time. The top ten hold roughly an eighth of the sample.

V and J lose 0 bases and 3 bases, and a span of 12 bases separates them. Inclusive of the bounding cysteine and valine, the CDR3 is 15 residues long. The DNA shown is the 45-base CDR3, in frame from base 1. Looking up the germline V gene yields CDR1 SGHAT and CDR2 FQNNGV. Remarks on this clone: Its antigen specificity is not known. Qualities for individual bases were not recorded, and no much larger clone is one base off.

The treatment or condition label corresponds to: randomized to nivolumab then ipilimumab (arm A) or the reverse (arm B). None of the patients in the trial had previously been given DNA-damaging chemotherapy. A FACS Aria II flow cytometer was used to sort live CD3+CD8+ cells that were negative for CD19 and CD56 from thawed PBMCs. The samples were obtained from melanoma patients enrolled in CheckMate 064, an open-label, randomized phase II trial testing sequential checkpoint blockade. Leukapheresis was used to collect peripheral blood mononuclear cells, which were then purified with Ficoll-Paque and frozen in human serum with roughly 10% DMSO. Immediately after sorting, the purity of the sorted blood CD3+CD8+ cells was confirmed to be >95%, and DNA was then extracted.

This TCR derives from a human donor with melanoma. The sequence is built from TRBV11-2 and TRBJ2-7, with an unclear D gene assignment. The sequencing here drew on CD8+ T cells sorted from blood (inferred from file names), taken from a patient given nivolumab and ipilimumab in sequence. The CDR3 region: CASSLDGPALYEQYV. The sequenced DNA is TGTGCCAGCAGCTTAGATGGGCCAGCTCTCTACGAGCAGTACGTC.